This T cell receptor (beta chain) was recovered during a study of blood T cell repertoires in COVID-19 (TCRdb year 2020). With regard to the full study: Samples from collaborators originated in the United States, Italy and Spain and spanned both the acute and convalescent phases of COVID-19. The samples were drawn from two sources: the first 160 participants of the ongoing ImmuneRACE study, and 950 to 1,500 subjects contributed by 6 global collaborators. The material from the prospective study consisted of cDNA or gDNA derived from T cells, B-cell-depleted T cells, or PBMCs. Where HLA class I and class II types were available, the types were taken from metadata supplied by the sample provider, not from assay-based typing. Sample metadata almost always included a de-identified subject ID, COVID-19 status, age in years and sex. Subjects who had been exposed to COVID-19, were actively infected with it, or had recovered from it provided the deeply sampled blood TCRbeta repertoires that made up the dataset. A freely available public database, intended as a resource for researchers studying the immune response to SARS-CoV-2, is where the repertoires were released.

The investigation overall reported the following: The amount of clinical and demographic metadata varied by source and participant and was provided uncurated.

One collaborating source in Seattle enrolled patients while the patients were actively infected and followed the patients over time throughout the course of disease. Whole blood was collected in K2EDTA tubes by collaborating institutions according to the institutions' own protocols. For TCRbeta analysis, collaborators shipped samples as frozen whole blood, isolated PBMCs, or DNA extracted from either of those sample types. About this clone itself: Its recognized antigen is unknown. No base-level quality is on record; no much larger clone is a single base apart.

From its cysteine to its phenylalanine, the CDR3 spans 13 amino acids. The DNA shown is the 39-base CDR3, in frame from base 1. The junction carries 15 bases between V and J, which are trimmed by 5 bases and 8 bases respectively. Via the germline V gene (reference sequence), CDR1 is LNHDA and CDR2 SQIVND. TCRbeta CDR3 regions were amplified from genomic DNA using the immunoSEQ Assay, a bias-controlled multiplex PCR. The authors' analysis ran thus. The number of nucleated cells in each sample was estimated by amplification of reference gene primers within the assay. To quantify the absolute abundance of each unique TCRbeta CDR3 rearrangement, sequence reads were collapsed and filtered. For each sample, productive Simpson clonality was calculated as the square root of Simpson's diversity index over productive rearrangements. Not all clones reach the TCRdb copy of this immuneACCESS table, which keeps in-frame sequences only. Checked studies attribute under half of the gap to unresolved V genes and leave the rest unexplained. The D gene and trimming were derived from the DNA, and the V and J assignments and clone size from that table. Here the sample has over 90,000 clones; about nine tenths occur a single time. 4% to 5.5% of the sample belongs to the ten largest clones.

The chain is assembled from TRBV19 and TRBJ1-2; a weak D assignment points to TRBD1 (5 bases agree). The material sequenced was peripheral blood. The receptor's source is a woman between 45 and 60 years old with COVID-19, enrolled during active disease. The CDR3 reads as follows: CASSAGHSEGYTF. The bases read TGTGCCAGTAGTGCAGGACATTCAGAGGGCTACACCTTC.